The 21 T cell receptor beta chains below all came from one sample that was sequenced in a study of blood T cell repertoires in COVID-19. Data came from immunoSEQ multiplex PCR; TCRdb stores just in-frame clones and leaves some out. The sample shows hundreds of thousands of clones, roughly 85% of them seen only once. The sample taken for sequencing was peripheral blood. All receptors come from a man aged 50 to 59 with active or convalescent COVID-19.

This clone was observed a single time. The chain is built from TRBV10-3 and TRBJ1-2; tentative D call: TRBD1 (6 bases). Trimming cost V 2 bases and J 2 bases, with 9 bases left between them. Germline V gene data show CDR1 as ENHRY and CDR2 as SYGVKD. The length of the CDR3 is 14 residues. The CDR3 DNA sequence: TGTGCCATCAGTGAGCAGCAGGGGAACTATGGCTACACCTTC. It codes for CAISEQQGNYGYTF.

This chain joins TRBV5-4 and TRBJ1-5; D may be TRBD1 (6 bases). This CDR3 comprises 19 residues. V was trimmed by 4 bases and J by 2 bases, leaving 25 bases between them. Germline CDR1 and CDR2: SGHNT and YYREEE (reference sequence). The CDR3, as DNA: TGTGCCAGCAGCGAGCAACAGGGTGACCTTGCATTGGGCAATCAGCCCCAGCATTTT. It is translated as CASSEQQGDLALGNQPQHF.

The chain combines TRBV5-1 with TRBJ1-1; maybe TRBD1 (6 bases). Germline CDR1 is SGHRS and CDR2 is YFSETQ. CDR3 length: 15 residues. Trimming removed 1 base at V and 3 bases at J, with 13 bases between. CDR3 in DNA: TGCGCCAGCAGCTTGTCTTGGGCAGGGGACACTGAAGCTTTCTTT. Its translation is CASSLSWAGDTEAFF.

The rearrangement joins TRBV7-2 to TRBJ2-2, with 10 bases lining up with TRBD2. CDR1 and CDR2 (germline): SGHTA, FQGNSA. The CDR3 sequence is 16 residues long. Trimming at V came to 5 bases and at J to 7 bases, leaving 10 bases not matched to a gene. The CDR3 protein is CASSPAASGRGGELFF. The CDR3 region has the DNA TGTGCCAGCAGCCCTGCGGCTAGCGGGAGAGGCGGGGAGCTGTTTTTT. The full variable domain, completed using reference TRBV7-2 and TRBJ2-2, is GAGVSQSPSNKVTEKGKDVELRCDPISGHTALYWYRQSLGQGLEFLIYFQGNSAPDKSGLPSDRFSAERTGGSVSTLTIQRTQQEDSAVYLCASSPAASGRGGELFFGEGSRLTVL.

The chain has TRBV1 and TRBJ2-7; the table's D call TRBD2 went unverified against the DNA. TRBV1 is noted as a pseudogene. The CDR3 runs to 14 residues. CDR3 bases: TGCACCAGCAGCCAAGATCGAGGGCCCCACGAGCAGTACTTC. Translating gives CTSSQDRGPHEQYF.

This clone was seen more than once but under ten times. The V gene is TRBV7-9, the J gene TRBJ2-1; 7 bases are a match to TRBD2. The CDR3 is 16 residues long. In germline, CDR1 is SEHNR, CDR2 FQNEAQ (reference sequence). The J segment lost 1 base and the V segment lost 1 base, leaving 4 bases of the junction unmatched. As DNA, the CDR3 is TGTGCCAGCAGCTTAGAGGCGGGAGATTCCTACAATGAGCAGTTCTTC. Encoded protein: CASSLEAGDSYNEQFF. The full variable domain, with the rest looked up from reference TRBV7-9 and TRBJ2-1, is DTGVSQNPRHKITKRGQNVTFRCDPISEHNRLYWYRQTLGQGPEFLTYFQNEAQLEKSRLLSDRFSAERPKGSFSTLEIQRTEQGDSAMYLCASSLEAGDSYNEQFFGPGTRLTVL.

The J gene is TRBJ1-5, the V gene TRBV10-3; D gene unclear. Looked up from germline, CDR1 is ENHRY and CDR2 is SYGVKD. The CDR3 spans 15 residues. Trimming took 2 bases from V and 2 from J, leaving 10 bases between them. CDR3 sequence reads: CAISEGAAGNQPQHF. In DNA, the CDR3 is TGTGCCATCAGTGAGGGAGCGGCGGGCAATCAGCCCCAGCATTTT.

J is TRBJ1-1 and V is TRBV5-6; TRBD1 matches 9 bases. The V segment lost 0 bases and the J segment 2 bases; nucleotides outside the gene matches: 11. Looked up from germline, CDR1 is SGHDT and CDR2 is YYEEEE. The CDR3 has 18 residues. The CDR3 region is CASSLAWRLQGANTEAFF. CDR3 sequence (DNA): TGTGCCAGCAGCTTGGCCTGGAGATTACAGGGGGCCAACACTGAAGCTTTCTTT. The whole variable domain, filled in from reference TRBV5-6 and TRBJ1-1, reads DAGVTQSPTHLIKTRGQQVTLRCSPKSGHDTVSWYQQALGQGPQFIFQYYEEEERQRGNFPDRFSGHQFPNYSSELNVNALLLGDSALYLCASSLAWRLQGANTEAFFGQGTRLTVV.

The chain uses TRBV27 and TRBJ1-5; D remains unclear. This CDR3 has 14 residues. V dropped 0 bases and J dropped 7 bases, with 10 bases sitting between them. Germline CDR1 MNHEY, CDR2 SMNVEV (reference sequence). In nucleotides, the CDR3 is TGTGCCAGCAGTTTATCGTCGGGGTACCAGCCCCAGCATTTT. Amino acids: CASSLSSGYQPQHF.

The gene calls are TRBV25-1 and TRBJ2-5, with TRBD1 identical over 10 bases. After removal of 6 bases from V and 5 bases from J, the junction contained 6 bases not matched to a gene. This CDR3 has 14 residues. The V gene's germline CDR1 is MGHDK and CDR2 SYGVNS. CDR3 sequence (DNA): TGTGCCAGCAGGGGACAGGGGCGCGAGGAGACCCAGTACTTC. Translated, it gives CASRGQGREETQYF. Drawing the rest from reference TRBV25-1 and TRBJ2-5, the complete variable domain is EADIYQTPRYLVIGTGKKITLECSQTMGHDKMYWYQQDPGMELHLIHYSYGVNSTEKGDLSSESTVSRIRTEHFPLTLESARPSHTSQYLCASRGQGREETQYFGPGTRLLVL.

The chain recombines TRBV10-3 with TRBJ2-1; TRBD2 agrees at 13 bases. Germline CDR1 is ENHRY and CDR2 is SYGVKD. V gave up 4 bases and J gave up 9 bases; unmatched junction bases: 3. This CDR3 has 14 residues. The CDR3 loop reads CAISGTSGRGEQFF. In DNA, the CDR3 is TGTGCCATCAGTGGGACTAGCGGGAGAGGTGAGCAGTTCTTC.

This clone was observed a single time. Here the CDR3 reads CASSYGGGRAHNEQFF. The CDR3 DNA is TGTGCCAGCAGTTACGGTGGCGGGAGGGCCCACAATGAGCAGTTCTTC. V gene TRBV6-2 or TRBV6-3 combines with J gene TRBJ2-1, with TRBD2 matching over 9 bases. Germline V CDR1 and CDR2: MNHEY, SVGEGT. The CDR3 extends over 16 amino acids. Trimming removed 2 bases from V and 5 bases from J; junction bases left unmatched: 7.

The chain employs TRBV7-6 and TRBJ2-2, with D possibly TRBD2 on 6 matching bases. CDR3 size: 16 residues. Germline V CDR1 and CDR2: SGHVS, FNYEAQ. V was shortened by 2 bases and J by 4 bases, with 14 bases between the two germline ends. The CDR3 DNA reads TGTGCCAGCAGCTTAATCGGGAGAGGTGTCACCGGGGAGCTGTTTTTT. This codes for CASSLIGRGVTGELFF.

V gene TRBV28 combines with J gene TRBJ1-5, with TRBD1 matching 7 bases. CDR1 and CDR2 (germline): MDHEN, SYDVKM. V was pared by 5 bases and J by 2 bases, with 3 bases of the junction left unmatched. The CDR3 runs 14 residues. This chain's CDR3 is CASSLTGGNQPQHF. In DNA, the CDR3 is TGTGCCAGCAGTCTCACAGGGGGCAATCAGCCCCAGCATTTT.

This rearrangement joins TRBV10-3 to TRBJ2-5; 7 bases agree with TRBD2. The CDR3 is 13 amino acids. The germline V gene encodes CDR1 ENHRY and CDR2 SYGVKD. J gave up 4 bases and V 6 bases, and 5 bases lay outside the gene matches. CDR3 residues: CAIRGGSGETQYF. As DNA, the CDR3 is TGTGCCATCAGGGGCGGGAGTGGAGAGACCCAGTACTTC.

The V gene is TRBV5-8, the J gene TRBJ1-6; D is undetermined. The CDR3 extends over 14 amino acids. The germline gives CDR1 SGHTS, CDR2 YDEGEE. V was pared by 4 bases and J by 14 bases, with 19 bases between. The CDR3: CASSPPIGSRSLHF. The CDR3 coding sequence is TGTGCCAGCAGCCCGCCGATAGGGAGCCGATCCCTCCACTTT.

The chain is built from TRBV5-1 and TRBJ2-7, with TRBD1 matching over 9 bases. The germline V gene has CDR1 SGHRS and CDR2 YFSETQ. V lost 7 bases to trimming and J lost 2 bases; unmatched junction nucleotides: 4. CDR3 length: 13 residues. This CDR3 is CASGTGSTYEQYF. CDR3 nucleotide sequence: TGCGCCAGCGGGACAGGGTCGACCTACGAGCAGTACTTC. Drawing the rest from reference TRBV5-1 and TRBJ2-7, the complete variable domain is KAGVTQTPRYLIKTRGQQVTLSCSPISGHRSVSWYQQTPGQGLQFLFEYFSETQRNKGNFPGRFSGRQFSNSRSEMNVSTLELGDSALYLCASGTGSTYEQYFGPGTRLTVT.

V gene TRBV5-1 combines with J gene TRBJ1-4, with TRBD1 identical over 9 bases. The V segment lost 5 bases and the J segment 5 bases; nucleotides outside the gene matches: 7. The V gene's germline CDR1 is SGHRS and CDR2 YFSETQ. This CDR3 has 15 amino acids. CDR3 region: CASRVQGAPNEKLFF. The CDR3 DNA is TGCGCCAGCAGAGTACAGGGGGCCCCCAATGAAAAACTGTTTTTT. Complete variable domain (other parts from reference TRBV5-1 and TRBJ1-4): KAGVTQTPRYLIKTRGQQVTLSCSPISGHRSVSWYQQTPGQGLQFLFEYFSETQRNKGNFPGRFSGRQFSNSRSEMNVSTLELGDSALYLCASRVQGAPNEKLFFGSGTQLSVL.

This sequence joins TRBV14 and TRBJ2-7; D might be TRBD1 (6 bases). Germline V CDR1 and CDR2: SGHDN, FVKESK. The CDR3 length is 13 residues. V lost 7 bases, J lost 2 bases, and 12 bases lay in between. CDR3 sequence: CASKTGTTYEQYF. In DNA, the CDR3 is TGTGCCAGCAAAACAGGGACCACCTACGAGCAGTACTTC.

The rearrangement uses TRBV7-8 and TRBJ1-2; no clear D. The V and J ends lost 5 bases and 0 bases respectively, with 16 bases between them. Germline lookup yields CDR1 SGHVS and CDR2 FQNEAQ. This CDR3 has 16 amino acids. CDR3 DNA sequence: TGTGCCAGCAGCCCACGCCGACTGGCTACTAACTATGGCTACACCTTC. Translated, it gives CASSPRRLATNYGYTF.

The gene calls are TRBV7-2 and TRBJ2-5; TRBD1 is a possible D gene (6 bases). CDR1 and CDR2 (germline): SGHTA, FQGNSA. The CDR3 consists of 13 residues. Trimming took off 1 base at V and 3 bases at J, with 6 bases between the two ends. The CDR3 DNA is TGTGCCAGCAGCTTAGACAGGGAAGAGACCCAGTACTTC. This gives the protein CASSLDREETQYF.